Detailed here is one TCR beta chain. From germline, CDR1 is MNHNS and CDR2 SASEGT. CDR3 length equals 14 residues. V lost 8 bases, J lost 4 bases, and 18 bases lay in between. This specimen comes from a study of patients and donors after allogeneic stem cell transplantation. A single record per CDR3 protein comes from TCRdb applying MiXCR to the RT-PCR reads. The sample contains about a million distinct CDR3 sequences, approximately 19% of which appear only once. The chain recombines TRBV6-1 with TRBJ2-7; possibly TRBD1 for D (6 bases). The clonotype was recovered from a human donor who was either an allogeneic HSCT recipient or a stem cell or donor lymphocyte infusion donor (not recorded which). It is not recorded whose cells these are; they may come from a transplant donor. The sample taken for sequencing was blood, either unsorted or a sorted T cell fraction (not recorded which). The CDR3 reads CASAPGTTTYEQYF. CDR3 in DNA: TGTGCCAGCGCGCCCGGGACAACCACATACGAGCAGTACTTC.